The clone carrying this T cell receptor beta chain was detected many times. The CDR3 length is 12 residues. J was trimmed by 8 bases and V by 6 bases; bases with no gene match: 3. Looked up from germline, CDR1 is SNHLY and CDR2 is FYNNEI. The data originate from a study of spatial heterogeneity in lung cancer. TCRdb redid the calling of the 5' RACE reads with MiXCR, one entry per CDR3 protein. The sample shows tens of thousands of distinct CDR3 sequences, about 10% of them seen only once. Time point here: blood at routine non-recurrence follow-up after resection. The sequence derives from a female donor with early-stage non-small cell lung cancer. The chain links TRBV2 to TRBJ2-4; 8 nucleotides line up with TRBD2. The specimen comprised PBMCs, sampled at follow-up. The CDR3 DNA follows: TGTGCCAGCAGACGGGGGGGAGACATTCAGTACTTC. Translated, it gives CASRRGGDIQYF.